A selection of T cell receptor beta chains follows, all from one sample in a study of blood T cell repertoires in COVID-19. TCRdb's table, derived via immunoSEQ multiplex PCR, lists solely in-frame clones and lacks some. The sample carries roughly 200,000 clones, 70% to 90% recorded once. What was sequenced was peripheral blood. These receptors were collected from a man aged 60-69 years with acute or convalescent COVID-19. Each CDR3 is given with its conserved first and last residue. Fields, in order: J gene, V gene, D gene, clone size, CDR3 DNA, CDR3 protein. A D gene is named only where the DNA matches it firmly. Expanded clones get a size class; other rows say once, few or many, or leave the size out.

>TRBJ2-4|TRBV12-3/TRBV12-4|TRBD1|.
TGTGCCAGCAGTCGGACAGGGGGTGGCATTCAGTACTTC
CASSRTGGGIQYF
>TRBJ1-5|TRBV2|TRBD1|few
TGTGCCAGCCGGACAGGGATGAATCAGCCCCAGCATTTT
CASRTGMNQPQHF
>TRBJ2-3|TRBV4-1|.|.
TGCGCCAGCAGCCGTGGGCGGGCAGATACGCAGTATTTT
CASSRGRADTQYF
>TRBJ2-3|TRBV5-1|TRBD2|.
TGCGCCAGCAGCTTGGGCGAAGCGGGGGGGACCCCAGATACGCAGTATTTT
CASSLGEAGGTPDTQYF
>TRBJ1-1|TRBV6-2/TRBV6-3|.|.
TGTGCCAGCAGTTCGTGGCCCAATCCTACTGAAGCTTTCTTT
CASSSWPNPTEAFF
>TRBJ2-1|TRBV4-1|TRBD1|.
TGCGCCAGCAGCCAAGTTTCCGGAGACAGGGGGCATTGGGGGTCCGGTGAGCAGTTCTTC
CASSQVSGDRGHWGSGEQFF
>TRBJ1-1|TRBV7-3|.|.
TGTGCCAGCAGCTTAGACGGGGGGCCCCCCAAAATGGGCACTGAAGCTTTCTTT
CASSLDGGPPKMGTEAFF
>TRBJ1-1|TRBV9|.|.
TGTGCCAGCAACCCCGCCAGCGACACTGAAGCTTTCTTT
CASNPASDTEAFF
>TRBJ2-3|TRBV12-5|TRBD2|.
TGTGCTAGTGGTTTGTGGCAGGGAGGGACAGATACGCAGTATTTT
CASGLWQGGTDTQYF
>TRBJ2-7|TRBV19|TRBD1|.
TGTGCCAGTAGCGCCGGACAGGGGAACTACGAGCAGTACTTC
CASSAGQGNYEQYF
>TRBJ2-3|TRBV27|.|.
TGTGCCAGCAGCTTCCTCAGGGTCGGAGTCACAGATACGCAGTATTTT
CASSFLRVGVTDTQYF
>TRBJ2-7|TRBV5-6|TRBD1|.
TGTGCCAGCAGCTCCCGTAGGAGACAGGGGGCTGACGAGCAGTACTTC
CASSSRRRQGADEQYF
>TRBJ1-2|TRBV7-6|.|.
TGTGCCAGCAGCCCCTTCGACTCTAACTATGGCTACACCTTC
CASSPFDSNYGYTF
>TRBJ2-1|TRBV18|.|.
TGTGCCAGCTCACCCGACGGGAGCTCCTACAATGAGCAGTTCTTC
CASSPDGSSYNEQFF
>TRBJ1-2|TRBV12-3/TRBV12-4|.|.
TGTGCCAGCAGTTTAGGGGGCAACTATGGCTACACCTTC
CASSLGGNYGYTF
>TRBJ1-4|TRBV29-1|TRBD1|.
TGCAGCGTTAGGGACAGTCCTGGCGAAAAACTGTTTTTT
CSVRDSPGEKLFF
>TRBJ1-2|TRBV6-7|.|.
TGTGTACTTCTCTCGGGGGGCGGCTATGGCTACACCTTC
CVLLSGGGYGYTF
>TRBJ2-1|TRBV6-1|.|.
TGTGCCAGCAGTGAACAGGGGAGCTCCTACAATGAGCAGTTCTTC
CASSEQGSSYNEQFF
>TRBJ2-7|TRBV19|.|.
TGTGCCAGTATAAGTCCAGGGCCCTCCTACGAGCAGTACTTC
CASISPGPSYEQYF
>TRBJ2-2|TRBV12-5|.|once
TGTGCTAGTGGTTTCCACAGATTGACAGAGAACACCGGGGAGCTGTTTTTT
CASGFHRLTENTGELFF
>TRBJ2-7|TRBV4-2|.|.
TGTGCCAGCAGCCAAGATATCGGCGGGGATTGGTCCTACGAGCAGTACTTC
CASSQDIGGDWSYEQYF
>TRBJ2-3|TRBV7-2|.|.
TGTGCCAGCAGCTTAAGTTTAGGGGCCGAAGATACGCAGTATTTT
CASSLSLGAEDTQYF
>TRBJ2-3|TRBV5-1|TRBD2|.
TGCGCCAGCAGCCGGAAGGCTAGCGGGGGATTCACAGATACGCAGTATTTT
CASSRKASGGFTDTQYF
>TRBJ2-7|TRBV2|TRBD2|.
TGTGCCAGCAGTCGACTAGCGGGGTCCTACGAGCAGTACTTC
CASSRLAGSYEQYF
>TRBJ2-7|TRBV4-1|.|.
TGCGCCAGCAGCCAAATGTCGACATACGAGCAGTACTTC
CASSQMSTYEQYF
>TRBJ1-1|TRBV4-3|.|few
TGCGCCAGCAGCCGAGAGGGAGCCACTGAAGCTTTCTTT
CASSREGATEAFF
>TRBJ2-2|TRBV9|TRBD2|.
TGTGCCAGCAGCGGCCCGCGGACTAGCGGGGCGAACACCGGGGAGCTGTTTTTT
CASSGPRTSGANTGELFF
>TRBJ1-6|TRBV5-1|TRBD1|.
TGCGCCAGCAGCCCCCCCGGGACAGGGGATTCACCCCTCCACTTT
CASSPPGTGDSPLHF
>TRBJ1-2|TRBV27|TRBD1|once
TGTGCCAGCAGACCTCCGGGACAGGGAATTGGTGGTGGCTACACCTTC
CASRPPGQGIGGGYTF